This T cell receptor (beta chain) appears in the sequencing data of a study of T cell repertoires in cytomegalovirus infection. The overall study: Both a matching HLA type and CMV infection were indicated by public TCR beta signatures.

Germline CDR1 is SGHVS and CDR2 is FNYEAQ. The CDR3 is made up of 13 amino acids. For this clonotype: Its antigen is as yet unknown. A much more abundant neighbour one base away suggests this may be a read error.

TCRdb redid the calling of the reads with MiXCR, one entry per CDR3 protein. The repertoire holds some 920,000 distinct CDR3 sequences, approximately 32% seen once, with roughly an eighth in the top ten. Overall study results and limits: The response measured ex vivo was dominated by TCR beta clonotypes (HLA-C-restricted and CMV-specific). Identification of carriers of CMV plus the relevant HLA was performed using cumulative public TCR beta family frequency.

The chain joins TRBV7-6 to TRBJ1-1; no firm D call. The receptor's source is a human donor in good health (CMV status not recorded). Some clones in this sample may be carry-over from other donors' samples. The sample was cultured CD8+ T cells from PBMCs, taken from culture after CMV antigen stimulation. CDR3 sequence (DNA): TGTGTCAGCAGCCAAGACCTGAACACTGAAGCTTTCTTT. This sequence encodes CVSSQDLNTEAFF.